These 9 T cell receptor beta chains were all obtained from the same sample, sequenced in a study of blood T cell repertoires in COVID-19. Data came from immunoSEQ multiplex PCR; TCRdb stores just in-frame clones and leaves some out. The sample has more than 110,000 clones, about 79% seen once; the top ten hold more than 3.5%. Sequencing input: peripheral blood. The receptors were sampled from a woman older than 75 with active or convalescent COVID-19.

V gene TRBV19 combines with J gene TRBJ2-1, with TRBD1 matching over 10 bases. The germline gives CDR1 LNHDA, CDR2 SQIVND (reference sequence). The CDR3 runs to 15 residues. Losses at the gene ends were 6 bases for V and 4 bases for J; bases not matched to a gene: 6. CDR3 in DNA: TGTGCCAGTAGGGGGGGACAGGGGAAGTACAATGAGCAGTTCTTC. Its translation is CASRGGQGKYNEQFF.

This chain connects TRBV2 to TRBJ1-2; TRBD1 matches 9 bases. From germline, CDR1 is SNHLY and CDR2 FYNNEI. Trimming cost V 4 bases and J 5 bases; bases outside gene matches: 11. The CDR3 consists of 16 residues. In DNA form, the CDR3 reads TGTGCCAGCAGTGTTCCGGGACAGGGAGCTGGGTATGGCTACACCTTC. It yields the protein CASSVPGQGAGYGYTF.

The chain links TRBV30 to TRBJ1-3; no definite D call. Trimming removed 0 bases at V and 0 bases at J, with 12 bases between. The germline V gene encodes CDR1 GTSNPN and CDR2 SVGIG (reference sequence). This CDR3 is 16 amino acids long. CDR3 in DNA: TGTGCCTGGAGTGTACTAAATCCCTACTCTGGAAACACCATATATTTT. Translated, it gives CAWSVLNPYSGNTIYF.

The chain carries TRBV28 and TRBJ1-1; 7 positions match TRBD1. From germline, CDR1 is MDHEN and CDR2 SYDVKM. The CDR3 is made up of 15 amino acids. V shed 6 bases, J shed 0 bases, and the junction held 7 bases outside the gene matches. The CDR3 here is CASSVGGRVNTEAFF. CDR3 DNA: TGTGCCAGCAGCGTAGGGGGCAGGGTGAACACTGAAGCTTTCTTT.

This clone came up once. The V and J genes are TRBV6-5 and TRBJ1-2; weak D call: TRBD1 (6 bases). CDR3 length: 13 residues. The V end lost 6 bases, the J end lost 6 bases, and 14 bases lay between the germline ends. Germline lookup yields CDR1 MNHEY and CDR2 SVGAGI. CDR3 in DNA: TGTGCCAGCAGCCGTACAGGGATTGATGGCTACACCTTC. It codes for CASSRTGIDGYTF.

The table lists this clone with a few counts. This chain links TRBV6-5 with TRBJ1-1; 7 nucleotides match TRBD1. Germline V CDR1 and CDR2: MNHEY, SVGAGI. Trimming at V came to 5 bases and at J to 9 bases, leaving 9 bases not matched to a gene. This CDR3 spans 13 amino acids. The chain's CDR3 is CASSPTLQGKAFF. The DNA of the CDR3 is TGTGCCAGCAGTCCGACCCTACAGGGGAAAGCTTTCTTT.

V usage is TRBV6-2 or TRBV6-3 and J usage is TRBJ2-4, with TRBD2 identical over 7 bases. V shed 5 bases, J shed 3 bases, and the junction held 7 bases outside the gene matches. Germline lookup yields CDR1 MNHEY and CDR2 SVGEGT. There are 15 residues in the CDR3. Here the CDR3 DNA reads TGTGCCAGCAGTCCCCAATGGGAGGGCAAAAACATTCAGTACTTC. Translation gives CASSPQWEGKNIQYF.

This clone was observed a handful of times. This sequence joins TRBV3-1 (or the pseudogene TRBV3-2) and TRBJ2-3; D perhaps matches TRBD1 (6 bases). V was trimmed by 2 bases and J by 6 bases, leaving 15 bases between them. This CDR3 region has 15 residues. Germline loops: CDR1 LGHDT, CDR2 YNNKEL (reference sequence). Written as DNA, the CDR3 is TGTGCCAGCAGCCAAAGAAGAACAGGGCTCGATACGCAGTATTTT. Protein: CASSQRRTGLDTQYF.

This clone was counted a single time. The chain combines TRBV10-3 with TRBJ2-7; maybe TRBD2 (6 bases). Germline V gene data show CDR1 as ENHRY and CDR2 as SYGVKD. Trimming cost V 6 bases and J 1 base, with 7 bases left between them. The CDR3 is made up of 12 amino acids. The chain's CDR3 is CAISGGSYEQYF. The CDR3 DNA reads TGTGCCATCAGCGGGGGATCCTACGAGCAGTACTTC.